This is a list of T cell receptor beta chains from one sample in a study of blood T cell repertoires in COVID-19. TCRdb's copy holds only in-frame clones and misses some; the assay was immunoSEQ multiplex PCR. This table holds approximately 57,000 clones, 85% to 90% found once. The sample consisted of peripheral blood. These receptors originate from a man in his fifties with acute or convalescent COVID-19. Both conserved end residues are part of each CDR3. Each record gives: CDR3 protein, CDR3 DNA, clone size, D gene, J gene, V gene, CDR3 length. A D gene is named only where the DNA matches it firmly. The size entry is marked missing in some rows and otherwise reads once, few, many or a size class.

CDR3: CASSQLRQATNEKLFF
DNA: TGTGCCAGCAGTCAACTTAGACAGGCAACTAATGAAAAACTGTTTTTT
size: -
D: -
J: TRBJ1-4
V: TRBV14
length: 16

CDR3: CATKGGEKATQYF
DNA: TGTGCCACTAAGGGGGGGGAAAAGGCGACCCAGTACTTC
size: -
D: -
J: TRBJ2-5
V: TRBV2
length: 13

CDR3: CASRKGLGQPQHF
DNA: TGTGCCAGCAGGAAGGGGCTCGGGCAGCCCCAGCATTTT
size: -
D: -
J: TRBJ1-5
V: TRBV6-5
length: 13

CDR3: CASSSGQSTEAFF
DNA: TGTGCCAGCAGTTCGGGACAATCCACTGAAGCTTTCTTT
size: -
D: -
J: TRBJ1-1
V: TRBV6-5
length: 13

CDR3: CASNPGAGLYEQYF
DNA: TGTGCCAGTAACCCGGGTGCCGGTCTCTACGAGCAGTACTTC
size: -
D: -
J: TRBJ2-7
V: TRBV19
length: 14

CDR3: CASSRGVQETQYF
DNA: TGTGCCAGCAGCCGGGGGGTTCAAGAGACCCAGTACTTC
size: -
D: TRBD2
J: TRBJ2-5
V: TRBV7-3
length: 13

CDR3: CSVQAGNYGYTF
DNA: TGCAGCGTTCAAGCAGGGAACTATGGCTACACCTTC
size: -
D: -
J: TRBJ1-2
V: TRBV29-1
length: 12

CDR3: CASSPGTGVNTEAFF
DNA: TGTGCCAGCAGCCCAGGGACAGGGGTGAACACTGAAGCTTTCTTT
size: -
D: TRBD1
J: TRBJ1-1
V: TRBV13
length: 15

CDR3: CASSEPTGGGQGYGYTF
DNA: TGTGCCAGCAGTGAACCGACAGGGGGCGGACAGGGATATGGCTACACCTTC
size: few
D: TRBD1
J: TRBJ1-2
V: TRBV6-1
length: 17

CDR3: CASSSRTSGSRYEQYF
DNA: TGTGCCAGCAGCTCTAGGACTAGCGGGAGCCGGTACGAGCAGTACTTC
size: once
D: TRBD2
J: TRBJ2-7
V: TRBV7-2
length: 16

CDR3: CASSSTRREKLFF
DNA: TGTGCCAGCAGTTCTACAAGGAGAGAAAAACTGTTTTTT
size: -
D: -
J: TRBJ1-4
V: TRBV27
length: 13

CDR3: CASSRGGGGADTQYF
DNA: TGTGCCAGTAGTCGGGGAGGCGGGGGGGCAGATACGCAGTATTTT
size: once
D: TRBD2
J: TRBJ2-3
V: TRBV19
length: 15

CDR3: CASGLGGAGWETQYF
DNA: TGTGCTAGTGGTTTAGGTGGGGCAGGATGGGAGACCCAGTACTTC
size: -
D: -
J: TRBJ2-5
V: TRBV12-5
length: 15

CDR3: CASSYLGEAGGYTF
DNA: TGTGCCAGCAGTTACTTGGGTGAAGCCGGGGGCTACACCTTC
size: -
D: -
J: TRBJ1-2
V: TRBV6-6
length: 14

CDR3: CASSISTGQSSYEQYF
DNA: TGTGCCAGCAGCATTTCGACAGGGCAAAGCTCCTACGAGCAGTACTTC
size: -
D: TRBD1
J: TRBJ2-7
V: TRBV7-8
length: 16

CDR3: CASSPWGTGGHNQPQHF
DNA: TGTGCCAGCAGCCCCTGGGGGACAGGGGGCCACAATCAGCCCCAGCATTTT
size: -
D: TRBD1
J: TRBJ1-5
V: TRBV5-8
length: 17

CDR3: CASSRKGRNQPQHF
DNA: TGTGCCAGCAGCCGAAAAGGGAGGAATCAGCCCCAGCATTTT
size: once
D: -
J: TRBJ1-5
V: TRBV3-1/TRBV3-2
length: 14

CDR3: CASSHRGNNSPLHF
DNA: TGTGCCAGCAGCCACAGGGGGAATAATTCACCCCTCCACTTT
size: -
D: TRBD1
J: TRBJ1-6
V: TRBV11-2
length: 14

CDR3: CASSESTGELFF
DNA: TGTGCCAGCAGTGAGAGCACCGGGGAGCTGTTTTTT
size: -
D: -
J: TRBJ2-2
V: TRBV25-1
length: 12

CDR3: CATSKSQGEGTEAFF
DNA: TGTGCCACCAGTAAATCTCAGGGCGAAGGGACTGAAGCTTTCTTT
size: -
D: -
J: TRBJ1-1
V: TRBV15
length: 15

CDR3: CASSLDGSSTYEQYF
DNA: TGCGCCAGCAGCTTGGACGGGTCCTCTACCTACGAGCAGTACTTC
size: -
D: -
J: TRBJ2-7
V: TRBV5-1
length: 15

CDR3: CASSPNRDGADTQYF
DNA: TGTGCCAGCTCACCAAACAGGGATGGGGCAGATACGCAGTATTTT
size: -
D: -
J: TRBJ2-3
V: TRBV18
length: 15

CDR3: CASSLSGVNRQFF
DNA: TGTGCCAGCAGTCTTAGCGGGGTGAATAGGCAGTTCTTC
size: -
D: TRBD2
J: TRBJ2-1
V: TRBV12-3/TRBV12-4
length: 13

CDR3: CAGGPPYEQYF
DNA: TGTGCCGGAGGGCCTCCCTACGAGCAGTACTTC
size: -
D: -
J: TRBJ2-7
V: TRBV2
length: 11

CDR3: CASRNRGGGNSPLHF
DNA: TGTGCCAGCAGAAACAGGGGCGGCGGTAATTCACCCCTCCACTTT
size: -
D: TRBD1
J: TRBJ1-6
V: TRBV6-5
length: 15

CDR3: CASSLAGQGAGYEQYF
DNA: TGTGCCAGCAGCCTCGCCGGGCAGGGGGCAGGGTACGAGCAGTACTTC
size: few
D: TRBD1
J: TRBJ2-7
V: TRBV7-8
length: 16

CDR3: CASSWRESTDTQYF
DNA: TGTGCCAGCTCCTGGCGGGAGAGCACAGATACGCAGTATTTT
size: -
D: TRBD2
J: TRBJ2-3
V: TRBV18
length: 14

CDR3: CASSGTGMNTEAFF
DNA: TGTGCCAGCAGCGGGACAGGGATGAACACTGAAGCTTTCTTT
size: -
D: TRBD1
J: TRBJ1-1
V: TRBV2
length: 14

CDR3: CASIGRGGLGRQPQHF
DNA: TGTGCCAGCATCGGACGAGGAGGCCTCGGGAGGCAGCCCCAGCATTTT
size: -
D: -
J: TRBJ1-5
V: TRBV27
length: 16

CDR3: CASSIQGSEGEQYF
DNA: TGTGCCAGTAGTATTCAAGGCTCTGAGGGAGAGCAGTACTTC
size: -
D: -
J: TRBJ2-7
V: TRBV19
length: 14

CDR3: CASSPVRTGATVYEQYF
DNA: TGTGCCAGCTCACCGGTGCGGACAGGGGCAACAGTCTACGAGCAGTACTTC
size: -
D: TRBD1
J: TRBJ2-7
V: TRBV18
length: 17

CDR3: CASSYGGRDGYTF
DNA: TGTGCCAGCAGTTACGGGGGGAGGGATGGCTACACCTTC
size: once
D: -
J: TRBJ1-2
V: TRBV6-5
length: 13